The rows below give T cell receptor beta chains drawn from one sample of a study of T cell responses to AZD1222 COVID-19 vaccine. Data came from immunoSEQ multiplex PCR; TCRdb stores just in-frame clones and leaves some out. The sample carries 95,000 to 150,000 clones, 70% to 90% recorded once. This specimen consisted of peripheral blood, obtained on day 0 of AZD1222 vaccination. The source of these receptors is an adult in good health. Both conserved end residues are part of each CDR3.

>TRBV3-1/TRBV3-2|TRBJ2-1
CASSPPPSGGRGEQFF
>TRBV9|TRBJ2-3
CASSPRTSPDTQYF
>TRBV9|TRBJ2-2
CASRGQGLNTGELFF
>TRBV5-1|TRBJ2-3
CASRGLGGAGDTQYF
>TRBV5-4|TRBJ2-2
CASSAGGQRNTGELFF
>TRBV14|TRBJ1-2
CASSQDLEFGYTF
>TRBV30|TRBJ2-3
CAWKRDNIPTDTQYF
>TRBV11-2|TRBJ2-7
CASSPTSGRAYEQYF
>TRBV18|TRBJ1-4
CASSPSGPNEKLFF
>TRBV19|TRBJ2-3
CASSSGTSLDTQYF
>TRBV11-2|TRBJ2-1
CASIRGGLANNEQFF
>TRBV6-1|TRBJ2-7
CASTPGWGTSYEQYF
>TRBV6-7|TRBJ2-3
CASSYHGISTDTQYF
>TRBV19|TRBJ1-1
CASSIPQGGTEAFF
>TRBV7-9|TRBJ1-4
CASSYWTGGEKLFF
>TRBV5-1|TRBJ1-2
CASSPTAGSYGYTF
>TRBV24-1|TRBJ2-5
CATSDPRVSEETQYF
>TRBV18|TRBJ2-1
CASSPPGQGHIEQFF
>TRBV28|TRBJ1-4
CASETASNEKLFF
>TRBV27|TRBJ1-6
CATREYSYNSPLHF
>TRBV7-9|TRBJ2-3
CASSQDSGLTKTDTQYF
>TRBV30|TRBJ1-2
CAWGTGLLKPDYGYTF
>TRBV3-1/TRBV3-2|TRBJ1-1
CASSEIYRNTEAFF
>TRBV7-9|TRBJ2-7
CASSLTYEQYF
>TRBV11-1|TRBJ1-2
CASGRFNYGYTF
>TRBV5-1|TRBJ1-3
CASSPQPSLSGNTIYF
>TRBV19|TRBJ2-7
CASSIRLAGQFYEQYF
>TRBV5-4|TRBJ2-2
CATSTRQGPGTGELFF